Following are 10 T cell receptor beta chains from one sample sequenced in a study of cytomegalovirus exposure and HLA in healthy donors. The PCR contained 60 Vbeta and 13 Jbeta primers. TCRdb's table, derived via immunoSEQ multiplex PCR, lists solely in-frame clones and lacks some. The sample lists 150,000 or so clones, around 80% occurring once. Sequencing was performed on PBMCs. The receptors here all came from a man aged 18 to 29 in good health and CMV-seropositive.

The chain has TRBV28 and TRBJ1-1, with D possibly matching TRBD1 (5 bases). This CDR3 spans 15 amino acids. Germline V CDR1 and CDR2: MDHEN, SYDVKM. V was cut by 3 bases and J by 1 base, with 12 bases left in between. CDR3 bases: TGTGCCAGCAGTTTTGGAGGGGCGGGGAACACTGAAGCTTTCTTT. Translation: CASSFGGAGNTEAFF. Looking up the rest from reference TRBV28 and TRBJ1-1 gives the full variable domain: DVKVTQSSRYLVKRTGEKVFLECVQDMDHENMFWYRQDPGLGLRLIYFSYDVKMKEKGDIPEGYSVSREKKERFSLILESASTNQTSMYLCASSFGGAGNTEAFFGQGTRLTVV.

V and J are TRBV27 and TRBJ2-2; 9 nucleotides match TRBD1. The CDR3 covers 14 residues. The junction had 6 bases not matched to a gene; V was cut back by 4 bases and J by 9 bases. Germline V gives CDR1 MNHEY, CDR2 SMNVEV (reference sequence). CDR3 DNA sequence: TGTGCCAGCAGTTCGGGACAGGGTCACCGGGAGCTGTTTTTT. This gives the protein CASSSGQGHRELFF.

This sequence joins TRBV28 and TRBJ1-2, with 7 bases matching TRBD1. The CDR3 spans 16 residues. Per germline, CDR1 MDHEN and CDR2 SYDVKM. Germline trimming cut 5 bases from V and 4 bases from J; bases unmatched to any gene: 13. CDR3 sequence: CASSHRPQTGIYGYTF. CDR3 in DNA: TGTGCCAGCAGTCATCGGCCCCAGACAGGGATCTATGGCTACACCTTC.

The chain carries TRBV2 and TRBJ2-4; 8 nucleotides agree with TRBD1. Germline V CDR1 and CDR2: SNHLY, FYNNEI. The CDR3 is 16 residues long. V lost 3 bases and J lost 0; bases outside the gene matches: 4. The CDR3 loop reads CASSDADRGAKNIQYF. Here the CDR3 DNA reads TGTGCCAGCAGTGATGCAGACAGGGGAGCCAAAAACATTCAGTACTTC.

V and J are TRBV30 and TRBJ2-4; TRBD2 matches 9 bases. Germline V gene lookup returns CDR1 GTSNPN and CDR2 SVGIG (reference sequence). The CDR3 is made up of 16 amino acids. V shed 3 bases, J shed 11 bases, and the junction held 17 bases outside the gene matches. CDR3 residues: CAWRSTGGSGREFQYF. The CDR3 DNA sequence: TGTGCCTGGAGATCTACGGGTGGTAGCGGGAGAGAATTTCAGTACTTC.

This sequence joins TRBV5-3 and TRBJ2-5; TRBD2 matches at 11 bases. TRBV5-3 is an open reading frame, and its role is uncertain. V lost 4 bases to trimming and J lost 1 base; unmatched junction nucleotides: 3. The CDR3 is 15 amino acids. The CDR3 loop is CARSHGTSGQETQYF. The CDR3 DNA is TGTGCCAGAAGCCATGGGACTAGCGGCCAAGAGACCCAGTACTTC.

The chain carries TRBV27 and TRBJ1-4; D possibly corresponds to TRBD1 (5 bases). Germline CDR1 reads MNHEY; CDR2 reads SMNVEV (reference sequence). The CDR3 has 15 amino acids. The germline V and J ends were trimmed by 6 bases and 3 bases, with 14 bases remaining between them. The CDR3 reads CASRFPGGANEKLFF. DNA for the CDR3: TGTGCCAGCAGGTTCCCGGGGGGAGCTAATGAAAAACTGTTTTTT.

The chain has TRBV6-1 and TRBJ1-2, with 10 bases aligning to TRBD1. V shed 3 bases, J shed 3 bases, and the junction held 7 bases outside the gene matches. Germline lookup yields CDR1 MNHNS and CDR2 SASEGT. The CDR3 covers 16 residues. The CDR3 protein is CASSDPPGQGYYGYTF. The CDR3 DNA reads as TGTGCCAGCAGTGATCCACCGGGACAGGGGTACTATGGCTACACCTTC.

This rearrangement joins TRBV19 to TRBJ2-7; D is uncertain. V was clipped by 3 bases and J by 3 bases, with 12 bases between them. Germline CDR1 reads LNHDA; CDR2 reads SQIVND (reference sequence). This CDR3 spans 14 amino acids. CDR3 sequence: CASSISGQNYEQYF. The CDR3 DNA sequence: TGTGCCAGTAGTATTTCTGGGCAAAACTACGAGCAGTACTTC.

The gene calls are TRBV7-8 and TRBJ2-7, with 7 bases that match TRBD2. The germline CDR1 and CDR2 sequences are SGHVS and FQNEAQ. V lost 4 bases, J lost 8 bases, and 14 bases stayed unmatched. This CDR3 comprises 15 residues. The CDR3 DNA sequence: TGTGCCAGCAGCTCCTCACGGGGACTAACCTCAAAGCAGTACTTC. Translating gives CASSSSRGLTSKQYF.